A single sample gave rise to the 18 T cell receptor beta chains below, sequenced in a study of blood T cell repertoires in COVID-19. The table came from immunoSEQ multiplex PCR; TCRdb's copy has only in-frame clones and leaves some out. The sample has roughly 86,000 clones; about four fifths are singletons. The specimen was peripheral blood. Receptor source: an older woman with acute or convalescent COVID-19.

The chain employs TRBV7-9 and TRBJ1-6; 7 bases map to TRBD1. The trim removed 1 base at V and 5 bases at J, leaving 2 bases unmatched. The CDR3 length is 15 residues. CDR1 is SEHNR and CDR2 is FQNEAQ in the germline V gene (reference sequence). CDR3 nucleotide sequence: TGTGCCAGCAGCTTAGAACAGGGGAATAATTCACCCCTCCACTTT. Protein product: CASSLEQGNNSPLHF.

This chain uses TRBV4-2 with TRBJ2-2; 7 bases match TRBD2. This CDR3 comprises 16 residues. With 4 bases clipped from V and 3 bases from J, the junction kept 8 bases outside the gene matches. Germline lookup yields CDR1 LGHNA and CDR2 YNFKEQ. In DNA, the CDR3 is TGTGCCAGCAGCCCAGTGGGGGGGGTCGACACCGGGGAGCTGTTTTTT. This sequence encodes CASSPVGGVDTGELFF.

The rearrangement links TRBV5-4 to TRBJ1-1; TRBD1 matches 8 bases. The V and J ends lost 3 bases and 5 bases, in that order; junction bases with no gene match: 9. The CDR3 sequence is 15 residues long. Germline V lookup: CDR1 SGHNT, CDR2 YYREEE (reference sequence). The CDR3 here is CASSWGQERYTEAFF. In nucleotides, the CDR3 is TGTGCCAGCAGCTGGGGACAGGAGAGATATACTGAAGCTTTCTTT.

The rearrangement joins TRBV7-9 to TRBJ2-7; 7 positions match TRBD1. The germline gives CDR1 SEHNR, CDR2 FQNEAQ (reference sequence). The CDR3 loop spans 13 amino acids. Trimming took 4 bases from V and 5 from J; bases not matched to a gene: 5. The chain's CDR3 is CASSWDGQDEQYF. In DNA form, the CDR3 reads TGTGCCAGCAGCTGGGATGGACAGGACGAGCAGTACTTC.

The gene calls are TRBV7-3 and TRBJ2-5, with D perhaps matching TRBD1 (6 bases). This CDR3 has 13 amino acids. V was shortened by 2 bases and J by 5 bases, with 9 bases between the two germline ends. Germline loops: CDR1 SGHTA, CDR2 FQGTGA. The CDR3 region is CASSLAGAETQYF. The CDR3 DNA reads TGTGCCAGCAGCTTAGCAGGGGCCGAGACCCAGTACTTC.

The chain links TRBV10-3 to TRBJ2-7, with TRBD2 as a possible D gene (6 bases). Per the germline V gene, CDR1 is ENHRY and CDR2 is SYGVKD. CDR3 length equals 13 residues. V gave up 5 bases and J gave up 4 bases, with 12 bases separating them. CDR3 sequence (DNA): TGTGCCATCAGTTTTAGCGGCCAGTACGAGCAGTACTTC. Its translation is CAISFSGQYEQYF.

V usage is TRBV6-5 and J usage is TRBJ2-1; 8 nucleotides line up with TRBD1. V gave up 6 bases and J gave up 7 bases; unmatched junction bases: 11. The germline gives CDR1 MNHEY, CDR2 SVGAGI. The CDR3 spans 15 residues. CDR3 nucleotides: TGTGCCAGCAGCCAGGGACAGGCTACGAGGAATGAGCAGTTCTTC. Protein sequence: CASSQGQATRNEQFF.

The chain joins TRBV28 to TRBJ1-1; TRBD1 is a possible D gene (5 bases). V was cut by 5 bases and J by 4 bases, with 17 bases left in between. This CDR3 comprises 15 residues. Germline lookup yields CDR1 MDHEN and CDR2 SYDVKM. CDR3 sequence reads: CASSPGGSVGTEAFF. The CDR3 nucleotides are TGTGCCAGCAGTCCCGGGGGATCCGTAGGCACTGAAGCTTTCTTT. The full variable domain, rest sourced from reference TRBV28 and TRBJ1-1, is DVKVTQSSRYLVKRTGEKVFLECVQDMDHENMFWYRQDPGLGLRLIYFSYDVKMKEKGDIPEGYSVSREKKERFSLILESASTNQTSMYLCASSPGGSVGTEAFFGQGTRLTVV.

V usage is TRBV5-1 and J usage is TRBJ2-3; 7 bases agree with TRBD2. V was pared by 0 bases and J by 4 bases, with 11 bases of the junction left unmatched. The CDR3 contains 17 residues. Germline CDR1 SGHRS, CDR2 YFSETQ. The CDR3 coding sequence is TGCGCCAGCAGCTTGGCCGTGACGGGGGGATTTCCAGATACGCAGTATTTT. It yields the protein CASSLAVTGGFPDTQYF.

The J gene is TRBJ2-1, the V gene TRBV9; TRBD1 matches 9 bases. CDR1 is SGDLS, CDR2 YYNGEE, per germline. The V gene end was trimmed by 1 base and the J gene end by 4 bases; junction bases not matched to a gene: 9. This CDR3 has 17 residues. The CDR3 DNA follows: TGTGCCAGCAGCGTAACTTTCGGGACAGGGCCTTACAATGAGCAGTTCTTC. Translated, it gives CASSVTFGTGPYNEQFF.

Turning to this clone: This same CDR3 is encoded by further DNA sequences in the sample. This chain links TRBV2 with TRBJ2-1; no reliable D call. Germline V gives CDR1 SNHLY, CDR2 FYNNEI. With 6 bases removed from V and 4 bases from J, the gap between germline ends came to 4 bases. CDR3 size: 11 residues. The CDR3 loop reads CASRLYNEQFF. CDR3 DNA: TGTGCCAGCAGGTTATACAATGAGCAGTTCTTC.

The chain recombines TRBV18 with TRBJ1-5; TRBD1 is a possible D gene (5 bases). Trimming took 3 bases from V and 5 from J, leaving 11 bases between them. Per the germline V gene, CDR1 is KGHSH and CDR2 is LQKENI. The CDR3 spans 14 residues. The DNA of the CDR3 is TGTGCCAGCTCACCGGGACTTGATCATCAGCCCCAGCATTTT. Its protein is CASSPGLDHQPQHF.

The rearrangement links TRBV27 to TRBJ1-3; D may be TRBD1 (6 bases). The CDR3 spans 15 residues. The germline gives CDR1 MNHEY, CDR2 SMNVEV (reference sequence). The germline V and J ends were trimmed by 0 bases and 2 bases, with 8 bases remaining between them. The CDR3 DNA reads TGTGCCAGCAGTTTATCGCCAGGGGCTGGAAACACCATATATTTT. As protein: CASSLSPGAGNTIYF.

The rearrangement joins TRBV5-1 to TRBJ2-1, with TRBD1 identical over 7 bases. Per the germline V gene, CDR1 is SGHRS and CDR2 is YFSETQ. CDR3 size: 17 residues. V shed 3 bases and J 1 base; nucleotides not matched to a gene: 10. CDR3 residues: CASSSHSGTVSYNEQFF. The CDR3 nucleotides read TGCGCCAGCAGCTCCCATTCCGGGACAGTTTCCTACAATGAGCAGTTCTTC.

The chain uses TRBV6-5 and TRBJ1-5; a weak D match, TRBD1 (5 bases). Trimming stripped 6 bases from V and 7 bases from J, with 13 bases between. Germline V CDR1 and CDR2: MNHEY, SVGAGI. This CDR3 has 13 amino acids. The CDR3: CASSPQGEQPQHF. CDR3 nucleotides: TGTGCCAGCAGCCCCCAAGGGGAACAGCCCCAGCATTTT.

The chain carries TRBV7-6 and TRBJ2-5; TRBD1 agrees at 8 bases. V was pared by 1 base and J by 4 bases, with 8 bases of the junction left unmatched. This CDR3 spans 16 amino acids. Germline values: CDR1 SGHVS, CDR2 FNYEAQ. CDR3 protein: CASSLEGQAKGETQYF. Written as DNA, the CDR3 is TGTGCCAGCAGCTTAGAGGGACAGGCCAAGGGAGAGACCCAGTACTTC.

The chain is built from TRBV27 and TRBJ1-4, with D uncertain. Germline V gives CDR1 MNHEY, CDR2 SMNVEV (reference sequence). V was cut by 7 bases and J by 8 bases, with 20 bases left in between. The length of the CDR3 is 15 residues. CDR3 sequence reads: CASTPLSGRVEKLFF. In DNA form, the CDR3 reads TGTGCCAGCACCCCCTTATCGGGAAGGGTCGAAAAACTGTTTTTT.

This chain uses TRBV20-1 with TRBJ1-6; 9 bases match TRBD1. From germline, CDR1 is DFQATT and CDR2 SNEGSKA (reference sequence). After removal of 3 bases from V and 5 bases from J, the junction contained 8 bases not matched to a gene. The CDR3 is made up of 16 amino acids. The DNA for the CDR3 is TGCAGTGCTAGTGAGGGACAGGGTGGGGATAATTCACCCCTCCACTTT. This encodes CSASEGQGGDNSPLHF.